Below, one T cell receptor (beta chain) is given with its context. The data are from a study of T cell responses to AZD1222 COVID-19 vaccine. Profiling relied on immunoSEQ multiplex PCR, and the TCRdb table lists in-frame clones only, not all of them. The sample has about 140,000 clones, roughly 90% seen once; the top ten hold 4.5% to 6.5%. Looked up from germline, CDR1 is SGHTS and CDR2 is YDEGEE. The germline V and J ends were trimmed by 3 bases and 1 base, with 26 bases remaining between them. The CDR3 has 19 residues. The sample was peripheral blood, taken on day 0 of AZD1222 vaccination. The chain employs TRBV5-8 and TRBJ2-7; tentatively, D is TRBD1 (9 bases). The TCR was taken from an adult in good health. This CDR3 reads CASSYAGTGSTSGSYEQYF. DNA of the CDR3: TGTGCCAGCAGCTACGCCGGGACAGGGTCCACTAGCGGATCCTACGAGCAGTACTTC. Looking up the rest from reference TRBV5-8 and TRBJ2-7 gives the full variable domain: EAGVTQSPTHLIKTRGQQATLRCSPISGHTSVYWYQQALGLGLQFLLWYDEGEERNRGNFPPRFSGRQFPNYSSELNVNALELEDSALYLCASSYAGTGSTSGSYEQYFGPGTRLTVT.